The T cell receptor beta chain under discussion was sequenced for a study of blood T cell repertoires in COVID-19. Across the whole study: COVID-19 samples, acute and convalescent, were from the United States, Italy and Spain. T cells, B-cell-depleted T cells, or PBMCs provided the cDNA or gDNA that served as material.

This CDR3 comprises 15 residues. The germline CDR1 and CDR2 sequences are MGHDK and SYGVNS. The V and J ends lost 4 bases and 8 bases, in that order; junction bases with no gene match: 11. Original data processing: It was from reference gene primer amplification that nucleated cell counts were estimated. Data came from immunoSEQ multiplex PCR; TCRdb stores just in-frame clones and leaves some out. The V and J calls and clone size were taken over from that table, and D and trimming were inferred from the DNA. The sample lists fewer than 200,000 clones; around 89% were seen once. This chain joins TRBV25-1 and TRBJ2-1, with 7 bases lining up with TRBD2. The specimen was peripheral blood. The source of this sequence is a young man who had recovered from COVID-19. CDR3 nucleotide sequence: TGTGCCAGCAGTGCCCATGGGGCGGGGGAGGATGAGCAGTTCTTC. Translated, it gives CASSAHGAGEDEQFF.